This note documents a single T cell receptor (beta chain) sequence. Original handling: Nucleated cell number was recorded as an estimate derived from reference gene primer amplification. Produced via immunoSEQ multiplex PCR; TCRdb's table is partial and in-frame only. The V and J calls and clone size were taken over from that table, and D and trimming were inferred from the DNA. The data show roughly 250,000 clones, approximately 86% seen once. Germline trimming cut 7 bases from V and 2 bases from J; bases unmatched to any gene: 8. The CDR3 consists of 15 residues. The germline V gene encodes CDR1 MNHEY and CDR2 SVGAGI. This entry belongs to a study of blood T cell repertoires in COVID-19. Background on the study: Acute-phase and convalescent COVID-19 samples originated in the United States, Italy and Spain.

This receptor was identified in a human donor with COVID-19, enrolled during active disease. The donor label of this sample is uncertain. The chain links TRBV6-5 to TRBJ2-7, with 10 positions matching TRBD2. The source material was peripheral blood. In nucleotides, the CDR3 is TGTGCCAGCACCGAATCTAGCGGGGGAGCCTACGAGCAGTACTTC. Translation gives CASTESSGGAYEQYF.